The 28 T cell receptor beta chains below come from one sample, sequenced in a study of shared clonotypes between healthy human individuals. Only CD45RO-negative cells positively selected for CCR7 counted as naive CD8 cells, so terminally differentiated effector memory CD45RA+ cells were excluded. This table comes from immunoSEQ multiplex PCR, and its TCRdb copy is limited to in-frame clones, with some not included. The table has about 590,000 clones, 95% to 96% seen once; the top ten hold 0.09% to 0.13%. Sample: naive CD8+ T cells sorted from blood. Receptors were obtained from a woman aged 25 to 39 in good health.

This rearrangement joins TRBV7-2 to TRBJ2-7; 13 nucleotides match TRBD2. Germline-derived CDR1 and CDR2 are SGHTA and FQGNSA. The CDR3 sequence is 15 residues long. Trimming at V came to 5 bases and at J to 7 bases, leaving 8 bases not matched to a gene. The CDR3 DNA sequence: TGTGCCAGCAGCCTATCGACTAGCGGGAGGTGGGAGCAGTACTTC. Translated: CASSLSTSGRWEQYF. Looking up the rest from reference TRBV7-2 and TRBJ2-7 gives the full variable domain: GAGVSQSPSNKVTEKGKDVELRCDPISGHTALYWYRQSLGQGLEFLIYFQGNSAPDKSGLPSDRFSAERTGGSVSTLTIQRTQQEDSAVYLCASSLSTSGRWEQYFGPGTRLTVT.

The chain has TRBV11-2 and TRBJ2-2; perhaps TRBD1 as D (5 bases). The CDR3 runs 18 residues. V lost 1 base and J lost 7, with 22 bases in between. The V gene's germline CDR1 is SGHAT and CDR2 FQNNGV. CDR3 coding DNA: TGTGCCAGCAGCTTAGGGTTCTCTTGGGGCAGGGATATCGGGGAGCTGTTTTTT. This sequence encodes CASSLGFSWGRDIGELFF.

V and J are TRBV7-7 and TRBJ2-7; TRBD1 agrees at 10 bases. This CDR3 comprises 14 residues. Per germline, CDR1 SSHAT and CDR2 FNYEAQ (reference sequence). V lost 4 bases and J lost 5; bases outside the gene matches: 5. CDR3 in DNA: TGTGCCAGCAGCTCAGGGACAGGGGACCACGAGCAGTACTTC. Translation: CASSSGTGDHEQYF.

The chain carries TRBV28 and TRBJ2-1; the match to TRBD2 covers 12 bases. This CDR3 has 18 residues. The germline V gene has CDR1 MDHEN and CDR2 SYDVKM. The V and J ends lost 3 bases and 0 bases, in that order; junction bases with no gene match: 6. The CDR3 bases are TGTGCCAGCAGTTTGGGTCTAGCGGGAGGGCCCTCCTACAATGAGCAGTTCTTC. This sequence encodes CASSLGLAGGPSYNEQFF.

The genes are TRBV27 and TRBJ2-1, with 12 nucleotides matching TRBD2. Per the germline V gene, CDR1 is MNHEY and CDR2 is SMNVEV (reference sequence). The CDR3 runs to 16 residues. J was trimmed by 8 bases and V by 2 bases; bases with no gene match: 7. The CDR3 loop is CASSLTLAGGVDEQFF. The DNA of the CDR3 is TGTGCCAGCAGTTTAACCCTAGCGGGAGGGGTCGATGAGCAGTTCTTC.

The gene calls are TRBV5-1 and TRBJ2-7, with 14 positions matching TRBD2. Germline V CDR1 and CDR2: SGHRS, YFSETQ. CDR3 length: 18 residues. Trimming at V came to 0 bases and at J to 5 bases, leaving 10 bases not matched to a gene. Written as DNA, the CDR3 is TGCGCCAGCAGCTTGGAGGGGACTAGCGGGAGTCTCAGGGACGAGCAGTACTTC. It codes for CASSLEGTSGSLRDEQYF.

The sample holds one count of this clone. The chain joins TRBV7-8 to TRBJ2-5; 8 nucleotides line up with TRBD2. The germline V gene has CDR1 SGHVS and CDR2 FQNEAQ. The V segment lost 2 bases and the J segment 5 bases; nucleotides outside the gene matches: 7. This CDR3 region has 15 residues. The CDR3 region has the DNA TGTGCCAGCAGCTTAAGGCCGGGAGGGTATGAGACCCAGTACTTC. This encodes CASSLRPGGYETQYF. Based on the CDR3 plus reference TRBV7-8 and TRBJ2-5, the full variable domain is GAGVSQSPRYKVAKRGQDVALRCDPISGHVSLFWYQQALGQGPEFLTYFQNEAQLDKSGLPSDRFFAERPEGSVSTLKIQRTQQEDSAVYLCASSLRPGGYETQYFGPGTRLLVL.

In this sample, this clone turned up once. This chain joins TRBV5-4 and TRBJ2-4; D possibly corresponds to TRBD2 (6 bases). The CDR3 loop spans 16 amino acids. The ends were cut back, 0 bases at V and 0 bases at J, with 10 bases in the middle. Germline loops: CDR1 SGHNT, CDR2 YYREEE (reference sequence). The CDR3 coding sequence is TGTGCCAGCAGCTTGGTTCCGGGGGTAGCCAAAAACATTCAGTACTTC. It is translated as CASSLVPGVAKNIQYF.

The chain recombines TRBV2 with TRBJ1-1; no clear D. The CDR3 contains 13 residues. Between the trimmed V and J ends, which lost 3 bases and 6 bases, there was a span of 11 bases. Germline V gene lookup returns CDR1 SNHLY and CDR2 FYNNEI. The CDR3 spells CASSEEVIPEAFF. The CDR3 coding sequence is TGTGCCAGCAGTGAGGAAGTTATCCCTGAAGCTTTCTTT.

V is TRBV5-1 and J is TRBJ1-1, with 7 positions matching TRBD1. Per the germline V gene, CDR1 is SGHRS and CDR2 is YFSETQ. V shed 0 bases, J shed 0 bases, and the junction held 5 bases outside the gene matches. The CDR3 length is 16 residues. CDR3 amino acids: CASSLAGTVMNTEAFF. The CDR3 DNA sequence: TGCGCCAGCAGCTTGGCCGGGACAGTCATGAACACTGAAGCTTTCTTT.

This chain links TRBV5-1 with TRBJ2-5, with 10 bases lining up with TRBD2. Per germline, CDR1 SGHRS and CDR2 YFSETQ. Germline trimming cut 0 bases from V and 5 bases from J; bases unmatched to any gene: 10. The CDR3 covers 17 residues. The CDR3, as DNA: TGCGCCAGCAGCTTGGCCGGCAGCGGGAGGGCCGCGGAGACCCAGTACTTC. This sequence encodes CASSLAGSGRAAETQYF. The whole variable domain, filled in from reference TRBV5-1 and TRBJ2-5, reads KAGVTQTPRYLIKTRGQQVTLSCSPISGHRSVSWYQQTPGQGLQFLFEYFSETQRNKGNFPGRFSGRQFSNSRSEMNVSTLELGDSALYLCASSLAGSGRAAETQYFGPGTRLLVL.

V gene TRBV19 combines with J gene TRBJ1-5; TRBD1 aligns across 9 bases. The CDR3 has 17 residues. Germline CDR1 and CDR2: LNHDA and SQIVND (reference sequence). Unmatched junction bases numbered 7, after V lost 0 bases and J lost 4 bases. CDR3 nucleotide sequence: TGTGCCAGTAGTATAGATAGGGACAGGGAGGGAAATCAGCCCCAGCATTTT. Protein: CASSIDRDREGNQPQHF.

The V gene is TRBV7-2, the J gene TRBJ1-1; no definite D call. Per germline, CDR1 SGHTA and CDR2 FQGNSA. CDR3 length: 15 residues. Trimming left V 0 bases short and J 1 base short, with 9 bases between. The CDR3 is CASSLAMGGNTEAFF. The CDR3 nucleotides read TGTGCCAGCAGCTTAGCGATGGGAGGGAACACTGAAGCTTTCTTT.

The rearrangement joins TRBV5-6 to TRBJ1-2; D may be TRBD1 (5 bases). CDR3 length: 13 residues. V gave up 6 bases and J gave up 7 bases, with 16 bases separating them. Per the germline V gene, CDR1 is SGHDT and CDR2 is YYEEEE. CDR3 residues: CASKMGDFLGYTF. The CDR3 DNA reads TGTGCCAGCAAGATGGGGGATTTCCTTGGCTACACCTTC.

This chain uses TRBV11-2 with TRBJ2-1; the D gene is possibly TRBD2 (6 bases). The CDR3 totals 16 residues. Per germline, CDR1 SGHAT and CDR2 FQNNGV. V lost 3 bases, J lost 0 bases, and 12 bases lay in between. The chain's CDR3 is CASSFGAGSSYNEQFF. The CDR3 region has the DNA TGTGCCAGCAGCTTTGGGGCGGGGAGCTCCTACAATGAGCAGTTCTTC.

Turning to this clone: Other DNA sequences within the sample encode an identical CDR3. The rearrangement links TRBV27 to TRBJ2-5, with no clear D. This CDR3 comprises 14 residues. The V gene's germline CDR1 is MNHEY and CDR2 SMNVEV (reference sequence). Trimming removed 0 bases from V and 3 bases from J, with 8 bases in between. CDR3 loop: CASSLSGSEETQYF. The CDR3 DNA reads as TGTGCCAGCAGTTTATCTGGTTCTGAAGAGACCCAGTACTTC.

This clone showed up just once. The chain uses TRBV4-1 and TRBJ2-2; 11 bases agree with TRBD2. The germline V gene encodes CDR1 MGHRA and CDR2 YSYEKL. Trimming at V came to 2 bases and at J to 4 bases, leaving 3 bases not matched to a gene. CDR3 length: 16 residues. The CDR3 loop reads CASSQSSGRLTGELFF. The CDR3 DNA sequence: TGCGCCAGCAGCCAATCTAGCGGGAGGCTCACCGGGGAGCTGTTTTTT.

CDR3 loop: CASSLQGLGNQPQHF. The CDR3 nucleotides are TGTGCCAGCAGCTTACAGGGTTTGGGCAATCAGCCCCAGCATTTT. The rearrangement links TRBV13 to TRBJ1-5, with a weak D call TRBD1 (5 bases). This CDR3 contains 15 residues. With 2 bases removed from V and 2 bases from J, the gap between germline ends came to 10 bases. CDR1 and CDR2 from the germline V gene are PRHDT and FYEKMQ (reference sequence).

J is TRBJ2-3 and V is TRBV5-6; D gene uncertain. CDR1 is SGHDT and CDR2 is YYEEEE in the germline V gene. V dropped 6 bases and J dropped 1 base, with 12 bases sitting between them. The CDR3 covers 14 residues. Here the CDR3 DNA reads TGTGCCAGCATCCTTTTCGACCGCACAGATACGCAGTATTTT. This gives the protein CASILFDRTDTQYF.

The CDR3 is CASRGRRETQYF. CDR3 sequence (DNA): TGTGCCAGCAGGGGACGTCGGGAGACCCAGTACTTC. The gene calls are TRBV2 and TRBJ2-5; either TRBD1 or TRBD2 may supply D (5 bases each). CDR1 and CDR2 from the germline V gene are SNHLY and FYNNEI. The CDR3 is made up of 12 amino acids. The V end lost 6 bases, the J end lost 5 bases, and 10 bases lay between the germline ends.

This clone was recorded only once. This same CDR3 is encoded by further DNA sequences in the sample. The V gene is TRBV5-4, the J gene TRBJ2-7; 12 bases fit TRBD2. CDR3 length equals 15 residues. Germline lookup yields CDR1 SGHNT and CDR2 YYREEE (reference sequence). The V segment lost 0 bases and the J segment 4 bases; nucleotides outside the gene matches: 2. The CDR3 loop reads CASSLGGLAGYEQYF. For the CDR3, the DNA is TGTGCCAGCAGCTTGGGCGGACTAGCGGGGTACGAGCAGTACTTC.

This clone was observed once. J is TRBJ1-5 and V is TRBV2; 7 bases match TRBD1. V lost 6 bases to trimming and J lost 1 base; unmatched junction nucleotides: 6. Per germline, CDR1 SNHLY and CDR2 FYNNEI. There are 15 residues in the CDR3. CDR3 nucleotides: TGTGCCAGCAGCACAGGGGATTCGAGCAATCAGCCCCAGCATTTT. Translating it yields CASSTGDSSNQPQHF. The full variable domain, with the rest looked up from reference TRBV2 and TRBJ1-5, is EPEVTQTPSHQVTQMGQEVILRCVPISNHLYFYWYRQILGQKVEFLVSFYNNEISEKSEIFDDQFSVERPDGSNFTLKIRSTKLEDSAMYFCASSTGDSSNQPQHFGDGTRLSIL.

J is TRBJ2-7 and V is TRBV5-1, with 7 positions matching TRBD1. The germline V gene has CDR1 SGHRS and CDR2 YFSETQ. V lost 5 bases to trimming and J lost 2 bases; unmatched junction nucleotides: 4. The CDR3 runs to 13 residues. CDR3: CASRPDRAYEQYF. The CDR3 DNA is TGCGCCAGCAGACCAGACAGGGCCTACGAGCAGTACTTC.

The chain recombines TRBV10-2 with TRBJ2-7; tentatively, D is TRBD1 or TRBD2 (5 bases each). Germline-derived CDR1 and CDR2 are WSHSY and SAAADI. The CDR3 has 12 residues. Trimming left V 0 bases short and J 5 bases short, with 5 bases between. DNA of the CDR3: TGCGCCAGCAGTGAGTCGGGACACGAGCAGTACTTC. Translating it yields CASSESGHEQYF.

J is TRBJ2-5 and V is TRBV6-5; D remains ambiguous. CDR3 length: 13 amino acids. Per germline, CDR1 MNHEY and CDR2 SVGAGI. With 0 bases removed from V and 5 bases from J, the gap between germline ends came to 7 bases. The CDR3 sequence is CASSYSKGETQYF. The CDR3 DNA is TGTGCCAGCAGTTACTCGAAAGGGGAGACCCAGTACTTC.

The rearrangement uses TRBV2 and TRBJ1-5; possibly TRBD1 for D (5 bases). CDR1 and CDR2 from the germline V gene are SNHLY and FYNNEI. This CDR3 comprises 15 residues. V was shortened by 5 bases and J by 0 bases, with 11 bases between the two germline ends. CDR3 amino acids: CASSPGGASNQPQHF. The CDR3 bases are TGTGCCAGCAGTCCCGGTGGGGCTAGCAATCAGCCCCAGCATTTT.

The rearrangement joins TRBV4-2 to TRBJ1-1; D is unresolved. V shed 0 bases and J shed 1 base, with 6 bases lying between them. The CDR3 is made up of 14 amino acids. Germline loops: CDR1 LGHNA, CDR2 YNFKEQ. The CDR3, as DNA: TGTGCCAGCAGCCAAGAGCGTGAGAACACTGAAGCTTTCTTT. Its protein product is CASSQERENTEAFF.

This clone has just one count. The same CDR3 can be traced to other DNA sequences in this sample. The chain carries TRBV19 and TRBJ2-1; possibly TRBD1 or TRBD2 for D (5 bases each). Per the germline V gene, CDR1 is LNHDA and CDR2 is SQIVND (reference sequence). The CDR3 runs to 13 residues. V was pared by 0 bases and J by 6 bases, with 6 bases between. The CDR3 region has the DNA TGTGCCAGTAGTATAGATGGGGGCAATGAGCAGTTCTTC. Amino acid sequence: CASSIDGGNEQFF.